This is a list of T cell receptor beta chains from one sample in a study of cytomegalovirus exposure and HLA in healthy donors. Repertoires were generated with immunoSEQ multiplex PCR, while TCRdb's copy carries only in-frame clones and drops some. The sample consists of tens of thousands of clones, more than 65% of them appearing once. The sequenced material came from PBMCs. Receptors originate from a man aged 55 to 70 in good health and CMV-seronegative. Each CDR3 is given with its conserved first and last residue. Fields, in order: V gene, clone size, D gene, J gene, CDR3 protein, CDR3 DNA. A D gene is named only where the DNA matches it firmly. Not all rows give a size; the values are once, few, many and, for expanded clones, a class.

v_call: TRBV4-1; clone_size: NA; d_call: TRBD2; j_call: TRBJ2-1; cdr3_aa: CASSQLVAGDYEQFF; cdr3_nt: TGCGCCAGCAGCCAACTAGTAGCGGGAGACTATGAGCAGTTCTTC
v_call: TRBV19; clone_size: NA; d_call: NA; j_call: TRBJ1-1; cdr3_aa: CASSVSGNTEAFF; cdr3_nt: TGTGCCAGTAGCGTCAGTGGGAACACTGAAGCTTTCTTT
v_call: TRBV11-2; clone_size: NA; d_call: NA; j_call: TRBJ2-1; cdr3_aa: CASSSGTMNEQFF; cdr3_nt: TGTGCCAGCAGCAGCGGGACAATGAATGAGCAGTTCTTC
v_call: TRBV4-2; clone_size: few; d_call: TRBD2; j_call: TRBJ2-7; cdr3_aa: CASSRLADYEQYF; cdr3_nt: TGTGCCAGCAGTCGACTAGCGGATTACGAGCAGTACTTC
v_call: TRBV27; clone_size: NA; d_call: NA; j_call: TRBJ2-7; cdr3_aa: CASSFPGRVHEQYF; cdr3_nt: TGTGCCAGCAGTTTCCCTGGCAGGGTCCACGAGCAGTACTTC
v_call: TRBV4-1; clone_size: NA; d_call: TRBD1; j_call: TRBJ2-1; cdr3_aa: CASSQDEGGLQFF; cdr3_nt: TGCGCCAGCAGCCAAGATGAAGGGGGCTTGCAGTTCTTC
v_call: TRBV2; clone_size: few; d_call: NA; j_call: TRBJ2-5; cdr3_aa: CASSEEGRETQYF; cdr3_nt: TGTGCCAGCAGTGAGGAGGGGAGAGAGACCCAGTACTTC
v_call: TRBV7-9; clone_size: NA; d_call: NA; j_call: TRBJ2-2; cdr3_aa: CASSLPVSGVYTGELFF; cdr3_nt: TGTGCCAGCAGCTTACCGGTTTCGGGAGTATACACCGGGGAGCTGTTTTTT
v_call: TRBV19; clone_size: NA; d_call: TRBD2; j_call: TRBJ2-1; cdr3_aa: CASSSSGRINEQFF; cdr3_nt: TGTGCCAGTAGTTCGAGCGGGAGGATCAATGAGCAGTTCTTC
v_call: TRBV10-1; clone_size: NA; d_call: NA; j_call: TRBJ2-3; cdr3_aa: CASSESTADTQYF; cdr3_nt: TGCGCCAGCAGTGAGTCGACTGCAGATACGCAGTATTTT
v_call: TRBV14; clone_size: NA; d_call: NA; j_call: TRBJ1-1; cdr3_aa: CASSTRSGRRNTEAFF; cdr3_nt: TGTGCCAGCAGCACCCGGTCGGGTCGACGGAACACTGAAGCTTTCTTT
v_call: TRBV6-4; clone_size: NA; d_call: NA; j_call: TRBJ1-2; cdr3_aa: CASKPGQANYGYTF; cdr3_nt: TGTGCCAGCAAACCGGGACAAGCTAACTATGGCTACACCTTC
v_call: TRBV5-6; clone_size: NA; d_call: TRBD2; j_call: TRBJ2-2; cdr3_aa: CASSPSPGGPATGELFF; cdr3_nt: TGTGCCAGCAGCCCCTCGCCGGGGGGGCCGGCAACCGGGGAGCTGTTTTTT
v_call: TRBV7-2; clone_size: NA; d_call: TRBD2; j_call: TRBJ2-5; cdr3_aa: CASSWTSGGAETQYF; cdr3_nt: TGTGCCAGCAGCTGGACTAGCGGGGGCGCTGAGACCCAGTACTTC
v_call: TRBV7-9; clone_size: few; d_call: TRBD1; j_call: TRBJ2-7; cdr3_aa: CASRSDRGLGEQYF; cdr3_nt: TGTGCCAGCAGAAGTGACAGGGGGCTTGGAGAGCAGTACTTC